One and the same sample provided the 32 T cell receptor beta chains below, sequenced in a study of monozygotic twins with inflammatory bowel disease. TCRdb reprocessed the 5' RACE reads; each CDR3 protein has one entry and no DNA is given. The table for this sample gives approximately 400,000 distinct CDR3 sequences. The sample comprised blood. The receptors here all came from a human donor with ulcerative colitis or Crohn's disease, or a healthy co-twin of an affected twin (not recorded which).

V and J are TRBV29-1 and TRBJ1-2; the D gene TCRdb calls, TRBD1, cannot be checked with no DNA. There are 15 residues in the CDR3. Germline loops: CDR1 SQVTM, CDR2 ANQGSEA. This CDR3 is CSIDTDRGLNYGYTF.

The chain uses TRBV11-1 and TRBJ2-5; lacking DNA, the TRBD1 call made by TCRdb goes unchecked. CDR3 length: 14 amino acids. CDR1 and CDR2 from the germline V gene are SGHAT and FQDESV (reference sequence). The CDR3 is CASSPRTGARTQYF. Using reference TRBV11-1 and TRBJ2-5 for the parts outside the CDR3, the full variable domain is EAEVAQSPRYKITEKSQAVAFWCDPISGHATLYWYRQILGQGPELLVQFQDESVVDDSQLPKDRFSAERLKGVDSTLKIQPAELGDSAMYLCASSPRTGARTQYFGPGTRLLVL.

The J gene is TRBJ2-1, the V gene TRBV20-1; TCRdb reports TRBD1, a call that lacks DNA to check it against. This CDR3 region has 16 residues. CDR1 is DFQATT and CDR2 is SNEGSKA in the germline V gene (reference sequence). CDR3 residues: CSARLRGRHSYNEQFF.

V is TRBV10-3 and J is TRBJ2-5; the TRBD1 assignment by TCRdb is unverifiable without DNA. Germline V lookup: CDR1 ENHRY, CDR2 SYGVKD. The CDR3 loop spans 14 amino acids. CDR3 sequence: CATQPRGGEETQYF.

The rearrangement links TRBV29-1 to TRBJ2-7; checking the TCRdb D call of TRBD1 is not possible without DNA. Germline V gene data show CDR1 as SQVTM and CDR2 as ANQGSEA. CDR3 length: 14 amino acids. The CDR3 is CSVEVRDRDYEQYF.

CDR3 protein: CASSPTGLANEKLFF. This chain links TRBV5-1 with TRBJ1-4; TCRdb's D call, TRBD1, is unchecked because there is no DNA. The germline CDR1 and CDR2 sequences are SGHRS and YFSETQ. CDR3 length equals 15 residues.

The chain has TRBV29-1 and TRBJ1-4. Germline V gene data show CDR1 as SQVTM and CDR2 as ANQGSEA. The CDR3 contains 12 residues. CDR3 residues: CSVESWEGKLFF.

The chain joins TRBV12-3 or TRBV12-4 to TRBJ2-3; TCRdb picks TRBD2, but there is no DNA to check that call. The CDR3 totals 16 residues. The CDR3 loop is CASSETLAENTDTQYF.

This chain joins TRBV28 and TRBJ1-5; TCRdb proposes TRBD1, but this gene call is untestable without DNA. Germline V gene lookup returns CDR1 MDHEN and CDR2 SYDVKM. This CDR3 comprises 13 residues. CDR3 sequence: CASRTGYHQPQHF.

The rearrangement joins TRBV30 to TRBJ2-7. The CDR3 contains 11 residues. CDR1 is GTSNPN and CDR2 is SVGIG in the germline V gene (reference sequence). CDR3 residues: CACSRTFSLYF.

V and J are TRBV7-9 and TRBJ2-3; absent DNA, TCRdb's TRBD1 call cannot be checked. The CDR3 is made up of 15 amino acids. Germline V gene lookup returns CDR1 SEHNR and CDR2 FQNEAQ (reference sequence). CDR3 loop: CASRPGGGHTDTQYF.

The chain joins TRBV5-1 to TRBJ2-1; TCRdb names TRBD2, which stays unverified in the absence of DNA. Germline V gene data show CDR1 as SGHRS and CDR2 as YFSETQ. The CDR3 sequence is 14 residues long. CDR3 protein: CASSFGGTNNEQFF.

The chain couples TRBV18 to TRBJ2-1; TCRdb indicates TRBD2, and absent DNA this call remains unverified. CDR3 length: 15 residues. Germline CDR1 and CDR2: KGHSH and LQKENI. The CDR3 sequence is CASSPGLAGSNEQFF.

The CDR3 region is CASRRNRESTNEKLFF. This sequence joins TRBV11-2 and TRBJ1-4; TCRdb gives TRBD1 as the D gene, but with no DNA this cannot be confirmed. Germline V lookup: CDR1 SGHAT, CDR2 FQNNGV. The CDR3 totals 16 residues.

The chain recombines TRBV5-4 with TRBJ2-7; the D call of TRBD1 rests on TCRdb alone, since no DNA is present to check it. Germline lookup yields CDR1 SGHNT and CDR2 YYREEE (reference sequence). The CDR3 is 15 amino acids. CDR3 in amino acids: CASSLLDVAGNEQYF.

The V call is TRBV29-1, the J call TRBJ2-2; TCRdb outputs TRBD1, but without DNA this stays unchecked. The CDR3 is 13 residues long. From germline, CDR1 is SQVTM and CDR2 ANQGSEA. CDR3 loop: CSVEGGVAGELFF.

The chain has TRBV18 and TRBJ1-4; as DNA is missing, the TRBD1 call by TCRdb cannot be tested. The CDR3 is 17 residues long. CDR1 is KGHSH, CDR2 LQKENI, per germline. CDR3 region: CASSRDDRGLSNEKLFF. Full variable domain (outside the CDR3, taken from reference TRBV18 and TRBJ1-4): NAGVMQNPRHLVRRRGQEARLRCSPMKGHSHVYWYRQLPEEGLKFMVYLQKENIIDESGMPKERFSAEFPKEGPSILRIQQVVRGDSAAYFCASSRDDRGLSNEKLFFGSGTQLSVL.

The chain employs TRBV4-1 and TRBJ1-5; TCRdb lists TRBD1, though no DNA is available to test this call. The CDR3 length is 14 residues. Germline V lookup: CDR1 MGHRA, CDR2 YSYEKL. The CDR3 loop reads CASSHEGQWGPQHF.

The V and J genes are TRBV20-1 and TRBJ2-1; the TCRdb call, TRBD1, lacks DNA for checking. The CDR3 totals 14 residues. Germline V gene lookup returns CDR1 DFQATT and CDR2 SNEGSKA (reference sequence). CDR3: CSARGDRGNNEQFF.

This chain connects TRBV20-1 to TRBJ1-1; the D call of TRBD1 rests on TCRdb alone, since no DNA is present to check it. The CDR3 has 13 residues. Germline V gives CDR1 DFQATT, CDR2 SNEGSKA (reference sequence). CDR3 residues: CSASGQMNTEAFF.

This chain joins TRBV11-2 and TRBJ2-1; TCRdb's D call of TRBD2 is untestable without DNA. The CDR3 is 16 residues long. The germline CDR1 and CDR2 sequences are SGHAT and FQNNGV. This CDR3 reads CASLSSGPSFYNEQFF.

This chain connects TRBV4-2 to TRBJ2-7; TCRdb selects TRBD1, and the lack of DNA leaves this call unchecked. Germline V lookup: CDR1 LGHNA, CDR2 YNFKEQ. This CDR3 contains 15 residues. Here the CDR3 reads CASSQDRVKGLEQYF.

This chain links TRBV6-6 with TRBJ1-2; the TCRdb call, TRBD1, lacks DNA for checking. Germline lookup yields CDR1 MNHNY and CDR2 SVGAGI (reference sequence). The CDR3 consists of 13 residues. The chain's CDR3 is CASSSNTGTGYTF.

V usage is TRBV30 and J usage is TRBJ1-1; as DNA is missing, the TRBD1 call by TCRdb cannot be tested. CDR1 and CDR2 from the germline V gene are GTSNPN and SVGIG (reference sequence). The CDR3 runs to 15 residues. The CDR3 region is CAWKLQGALATEAFF.

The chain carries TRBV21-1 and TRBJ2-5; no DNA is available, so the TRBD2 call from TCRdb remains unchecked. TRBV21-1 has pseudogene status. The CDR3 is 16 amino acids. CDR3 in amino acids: CASWTAGGREEETQYF.

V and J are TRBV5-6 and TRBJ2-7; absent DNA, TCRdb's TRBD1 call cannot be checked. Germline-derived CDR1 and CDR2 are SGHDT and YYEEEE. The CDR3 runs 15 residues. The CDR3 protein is CASSYLQGGAYEQYF.

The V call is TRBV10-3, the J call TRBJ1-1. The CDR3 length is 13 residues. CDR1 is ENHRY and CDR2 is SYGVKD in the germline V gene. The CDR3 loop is CAISDGVNTEAFF.

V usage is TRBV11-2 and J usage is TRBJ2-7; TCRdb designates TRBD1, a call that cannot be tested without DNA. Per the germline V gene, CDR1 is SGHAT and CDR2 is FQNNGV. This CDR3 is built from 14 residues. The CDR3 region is CASSSDRLSYEQYF.

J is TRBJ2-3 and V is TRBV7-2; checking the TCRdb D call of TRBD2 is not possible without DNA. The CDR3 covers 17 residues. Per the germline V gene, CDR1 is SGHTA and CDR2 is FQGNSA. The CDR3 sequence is CASSLGLAGLGTDTQYF.

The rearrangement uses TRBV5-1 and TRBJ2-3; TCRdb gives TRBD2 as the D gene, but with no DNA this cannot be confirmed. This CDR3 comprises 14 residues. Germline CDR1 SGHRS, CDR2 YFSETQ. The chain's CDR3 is CASSGLAGGDTQYF.

This CDR3 is CASSQPGTGYEQYF. This chain uses TRBV4-1 with TRBJ2-7; TCRdb designates TRBD1, a call that cannot be tested without DNA. The CDR3 covers 14 residues. In germline, CDR1 is MGHRA, CDR2 YSYEKL.

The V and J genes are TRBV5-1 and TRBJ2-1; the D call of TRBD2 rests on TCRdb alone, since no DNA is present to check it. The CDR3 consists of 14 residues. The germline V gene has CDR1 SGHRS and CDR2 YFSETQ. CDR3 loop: CASSWTSGLNEQFF.